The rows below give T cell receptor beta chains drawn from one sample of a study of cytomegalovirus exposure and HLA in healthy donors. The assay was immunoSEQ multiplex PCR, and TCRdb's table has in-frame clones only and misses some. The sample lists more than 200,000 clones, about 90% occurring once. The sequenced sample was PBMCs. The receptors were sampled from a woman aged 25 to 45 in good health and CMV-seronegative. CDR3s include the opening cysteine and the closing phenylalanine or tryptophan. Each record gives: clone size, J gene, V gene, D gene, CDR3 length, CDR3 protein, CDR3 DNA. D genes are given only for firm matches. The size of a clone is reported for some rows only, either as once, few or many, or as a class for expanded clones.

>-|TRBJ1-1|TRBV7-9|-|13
CASTWGSNTEAFF
TGTGCCAGCACTTGGGGGTCTAACACTGAAGCTTTCTTT
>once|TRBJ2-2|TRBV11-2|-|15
CASSLWPADTGELFF
TGTGCCAGCAGCTTATGGCCTGCGGACACCGGGGAGCTGTTTTTT
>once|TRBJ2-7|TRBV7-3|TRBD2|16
CASSTRTSGLLYEQYF
TGTGCCAGCAGCACTAGGACTAGCGGCTTGTTATACGAGCAGTACTTC
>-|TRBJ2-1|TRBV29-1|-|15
CSVQSPGSSYNEQFF
TGCAGCGTTCAATCCCCCGGGAGCTCCTACAATGAGCAGTTCTTC
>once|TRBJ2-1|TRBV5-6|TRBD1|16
CASSGGTGGPYNEQFF
TGTGCCAGCAGCGGGGGGACAGGGGGCCCGTACAATGAGCAGTTCTTC
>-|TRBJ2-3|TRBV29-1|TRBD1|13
CSVRQGITDTQYF
TGCAGCGTTAGACAGGGGATCACAGATACGCAGTATTTT
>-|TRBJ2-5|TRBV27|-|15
CASSLSVGPAETQYF
TGTGCCAGCAGTTTATCGGTAGGGCCCGCGGAGACCCAGTACTTC
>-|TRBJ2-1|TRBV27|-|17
CASSYTREGAPYNEQFF
TGTGCCAGCAGTTATACGCGGGAAGGGGCCCCCTACAATGAGCAGTTCTTC
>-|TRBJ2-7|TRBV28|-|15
CASFPRGSLNYEQYF
TGTGCCAGTTTCCCACGAGGGAGTTTAAACTACGAGCAGTACTTC
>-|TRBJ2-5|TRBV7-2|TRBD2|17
CASSFRRTSGTEQTQYF
TGTGCCAGCAGCTTTCGGAGGACTAGCGGGACCGAGCAGACCCAGTACTTC
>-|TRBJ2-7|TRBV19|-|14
CASSISSDSYEQYF
TGTGCCAGTAGTATTTCGTCCGACTCCTACGAGCAGTACTTC
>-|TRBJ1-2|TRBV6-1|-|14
CASNRYEVGYGYTF
TGTGCCAGCAACCGGTATGAAGTCGGCTATGGCTACACCTTC
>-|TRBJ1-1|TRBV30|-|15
CAWSVGRAVDTEAFF
TGTGCCTGGAGTGTTGGTCGAGCGGTAGACACTGAAGCTTTCTTT
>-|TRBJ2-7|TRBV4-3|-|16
CASSQDVGHDAYEQYF
TGCGCCAGCAGCCAAGATGTAGGGCACGACGCCTACGAGCAGTACTTC
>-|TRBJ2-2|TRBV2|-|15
CASSVNRANTGELFF
TGTGCCAGCAGTGTTAATAGGGCGAACACCGGGGAGCTGTTTTTT
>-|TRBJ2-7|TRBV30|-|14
CAWSVGAGLYEQYF
TGTGCCTGGAGTGTAGGGGCGGGACTTTACGAGCAGTACTTC
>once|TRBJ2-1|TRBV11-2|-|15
CASSPKDSNDNEQFF
TGTGCCAGCAGCCCTAAGGACTCTAACGACAATGAGCAGTTCTTC
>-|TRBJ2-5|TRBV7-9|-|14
CASSPPSGAETQYF
TGTGCCAGCAGCCCCCCCTCGGGAGCAGAGACCCAGTACTTC
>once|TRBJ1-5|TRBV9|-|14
CASSVEGGGQPQHF
TGTGCCAGCAGCGTAGAGGGGGGCGGTCAGCCCCAGCATTTT
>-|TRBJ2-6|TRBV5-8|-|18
CASSLAGPPSVGANVLTF
TGTGCCAGCAGCTTGGCCGGGCCACCCTCTGTAGGGGCCAACGTCCTGACTTTC
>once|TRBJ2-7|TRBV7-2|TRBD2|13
CASSRTSGYEQYF
TGTGCCAGCAGCCGGACTAGCGGTTACGAGCAGTACTTC
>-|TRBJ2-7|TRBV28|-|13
CASRPHGQYEQYF
TGTGCCAGCAGACCTCACGGACAGTACGAGCAGTACTTC
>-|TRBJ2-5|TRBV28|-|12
CASSRLVVTQYF
TGTGCCAGCAGTCGACTAGTGGTGACCCAGTACTTC
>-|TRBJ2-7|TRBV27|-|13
CASSFNTAGEQYF
TGTGCCAGCAGTTTTAATACCGCGGGCGAGCAGTACTTC